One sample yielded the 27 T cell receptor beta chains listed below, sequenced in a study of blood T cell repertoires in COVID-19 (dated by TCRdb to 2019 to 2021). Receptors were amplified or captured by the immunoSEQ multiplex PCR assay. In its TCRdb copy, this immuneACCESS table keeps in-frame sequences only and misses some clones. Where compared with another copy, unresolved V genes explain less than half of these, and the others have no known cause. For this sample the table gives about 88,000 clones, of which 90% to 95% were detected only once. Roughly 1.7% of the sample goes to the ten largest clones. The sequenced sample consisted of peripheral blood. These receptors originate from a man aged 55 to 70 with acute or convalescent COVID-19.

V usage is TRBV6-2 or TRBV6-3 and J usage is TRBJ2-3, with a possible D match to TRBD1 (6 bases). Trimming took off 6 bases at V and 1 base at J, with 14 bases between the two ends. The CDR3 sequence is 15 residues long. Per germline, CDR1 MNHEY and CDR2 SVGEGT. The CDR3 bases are TGTGCCAGCAGCCCGTGGGCAGGGGGCACAGATACGCAGTATTTT. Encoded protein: CASSPWAGGTDTQYF.

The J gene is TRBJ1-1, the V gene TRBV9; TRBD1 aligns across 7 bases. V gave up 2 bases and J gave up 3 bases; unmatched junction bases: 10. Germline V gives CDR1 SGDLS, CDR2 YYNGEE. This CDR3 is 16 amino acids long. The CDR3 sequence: CASSVVVGGWDTEAFF. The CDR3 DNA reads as TGTGCCAGCAGCGTCGTGGTAGGGGGCTGGGACACTGAAGCTTTCTTT.

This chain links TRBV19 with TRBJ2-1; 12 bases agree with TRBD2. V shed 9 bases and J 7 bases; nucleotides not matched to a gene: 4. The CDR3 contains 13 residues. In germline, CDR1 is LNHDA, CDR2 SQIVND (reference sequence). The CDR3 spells CASRLAGVNEQFF. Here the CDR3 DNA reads TGTGCCAGCAGACTAGCGGGAGTAAATGAGCAGTTCTTC.

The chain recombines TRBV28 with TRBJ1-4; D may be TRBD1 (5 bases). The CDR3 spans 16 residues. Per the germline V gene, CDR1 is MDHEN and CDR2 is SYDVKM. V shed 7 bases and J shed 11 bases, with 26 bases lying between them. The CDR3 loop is CASTPYPGTGEKKLFF. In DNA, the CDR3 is TGTGCCAGCACTCCTTACCCGGGGACGGGAGAAAAGAAACTGTTTTTT.

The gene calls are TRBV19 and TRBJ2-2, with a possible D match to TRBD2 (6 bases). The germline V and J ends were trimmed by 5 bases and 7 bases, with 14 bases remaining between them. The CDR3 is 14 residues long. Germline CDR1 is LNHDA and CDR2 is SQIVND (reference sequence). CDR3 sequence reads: CASSGRGSDGELFF. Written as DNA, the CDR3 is TGTGCCAGTAGTGGACGGGGGTCAGACGGGGAGCTGTTTTTT.

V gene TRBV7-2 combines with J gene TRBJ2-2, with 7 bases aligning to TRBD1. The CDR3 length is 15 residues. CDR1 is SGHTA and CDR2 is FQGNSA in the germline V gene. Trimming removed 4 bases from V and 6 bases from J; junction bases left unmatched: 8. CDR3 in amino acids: CASSSGQVGAGELFF. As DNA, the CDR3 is TGTGCCAGCAGCTCTGGACAGGTTGGCGCCGGGGAGCTGTTTTTT. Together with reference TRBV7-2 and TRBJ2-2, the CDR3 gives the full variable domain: GAGVSQSPSNKVTEKGKDVELRCDPISGHTALYWYRQSLGQGLEFLIYFQGNSAPDKSGLPSDRFSAERTGGSVSTLTIQRTQQEDSAVYLCASSSGQVGAGELFFGEGSRLTVL.

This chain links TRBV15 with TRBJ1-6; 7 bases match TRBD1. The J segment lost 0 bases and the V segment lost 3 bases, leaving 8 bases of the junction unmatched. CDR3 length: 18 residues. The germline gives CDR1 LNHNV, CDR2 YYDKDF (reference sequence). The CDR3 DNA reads TGTGCCACCAGCAGGACGACAGGGATCAGCTCCTATAATTCACCCCTCCACTTT. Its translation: CATSRTTGISSYNSPLHF.

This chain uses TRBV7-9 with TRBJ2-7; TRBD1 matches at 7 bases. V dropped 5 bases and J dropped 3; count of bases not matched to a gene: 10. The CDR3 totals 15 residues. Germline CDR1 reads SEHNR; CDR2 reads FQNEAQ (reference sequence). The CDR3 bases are TGTGCCAGCAGCCCCCCCAGGACAGGACACTACGAGCAGTACTTC. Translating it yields CASSPPRTGHYEQYF.

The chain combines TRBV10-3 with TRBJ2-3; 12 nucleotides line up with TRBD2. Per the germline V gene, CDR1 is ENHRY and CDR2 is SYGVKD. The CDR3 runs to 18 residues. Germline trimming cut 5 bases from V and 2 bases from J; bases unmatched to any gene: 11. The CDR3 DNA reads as TGTGCCATCAGTCCCGGGACAGGGACTAGCGGGCTCACAGATACGCAGTATTTT. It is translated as CAISPGTGTSGLTDTQYF.

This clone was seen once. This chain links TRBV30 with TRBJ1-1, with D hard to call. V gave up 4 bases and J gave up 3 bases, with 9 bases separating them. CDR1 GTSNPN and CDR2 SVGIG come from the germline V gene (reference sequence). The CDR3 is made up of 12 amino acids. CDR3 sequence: CAWKIVDTEAFF. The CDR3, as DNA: TGTGCCTGGAAAATTGTCGACACTGAAGCTTTCTTT.

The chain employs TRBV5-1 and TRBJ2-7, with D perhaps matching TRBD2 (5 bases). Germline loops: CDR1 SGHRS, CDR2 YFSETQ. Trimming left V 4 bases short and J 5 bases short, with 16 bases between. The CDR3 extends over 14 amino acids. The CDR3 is CASSPLVAGDEQYF. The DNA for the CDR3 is TGCGCCAGCAGCCCATTGGTGGCGGGTGACGAGCAGTACTTC.

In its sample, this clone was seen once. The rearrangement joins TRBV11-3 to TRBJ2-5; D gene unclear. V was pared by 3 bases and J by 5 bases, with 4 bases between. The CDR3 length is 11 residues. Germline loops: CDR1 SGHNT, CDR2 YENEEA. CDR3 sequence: CASSFAETQYF. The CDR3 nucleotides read TGTGCCAGCAGCTTTGCGGAGACCCAGTACTTC.

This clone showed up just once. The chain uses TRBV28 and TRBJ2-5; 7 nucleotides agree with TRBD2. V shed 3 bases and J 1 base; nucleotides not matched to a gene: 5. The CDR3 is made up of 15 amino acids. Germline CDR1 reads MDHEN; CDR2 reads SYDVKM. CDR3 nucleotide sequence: TGTGCCAGCAGTTTTTTGGCGGGAGCCCAAGAGACCCAGTACTTC. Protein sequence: CASSFLAGAQETQYF. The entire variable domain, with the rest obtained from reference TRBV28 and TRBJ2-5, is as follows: DVKVTQSSRYLVKRTGEKVFLECVQDMDHENMFWYRQDPGLGLRLIYFSYDVKMKEKGDIPEGYSVSREKKERFSLILESASTNQTSMYLCASSFLAGAQETQYFGPGTRLLVL.

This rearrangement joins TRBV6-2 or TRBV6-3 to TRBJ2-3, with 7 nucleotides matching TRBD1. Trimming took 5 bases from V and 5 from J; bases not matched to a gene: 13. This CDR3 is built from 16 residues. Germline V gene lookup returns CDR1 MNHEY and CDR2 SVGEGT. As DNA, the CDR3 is TGTGCCAGCAGTAACGGACAGGTTGGACTTGTAGATACGCAGTATTTT. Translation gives CASSNGQVGLVDTQYF.

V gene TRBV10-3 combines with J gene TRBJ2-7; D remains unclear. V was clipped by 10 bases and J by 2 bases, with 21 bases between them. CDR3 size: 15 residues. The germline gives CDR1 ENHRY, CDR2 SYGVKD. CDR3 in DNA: TGTGCCACCACGAACACAGAGTCTGGCACCTACGAGCAGTACTTC. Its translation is CATTNTESGTYEQYF.

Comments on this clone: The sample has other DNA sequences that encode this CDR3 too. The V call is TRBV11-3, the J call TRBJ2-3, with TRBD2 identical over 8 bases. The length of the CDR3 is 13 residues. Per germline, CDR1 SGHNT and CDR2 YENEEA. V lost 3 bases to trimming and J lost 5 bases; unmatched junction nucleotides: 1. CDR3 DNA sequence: TGTGCCAGCAGCTTGGCGGGAGGAGATACGCAGTATTTT. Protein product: CASSLAGGDTQYF.

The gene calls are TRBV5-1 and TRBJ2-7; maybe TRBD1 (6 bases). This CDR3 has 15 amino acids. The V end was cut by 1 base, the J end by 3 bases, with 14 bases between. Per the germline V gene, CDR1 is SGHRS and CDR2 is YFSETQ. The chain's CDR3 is CASSLRAGVRYEQYF. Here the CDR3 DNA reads TGCGCCAGCAGCTTGCGGGCAGGGGTTCGCTACGAGCAGTACTTC.

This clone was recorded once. The CDR3 nucleotides are TGTGCTAGTGGTTCCGGGGACACCTGGGGGAAGCAGTACTTC. Residues: CASGSGDTWGKQYF. J is TRBJ2-7 and V is TRBV12-5; the D gene is possibly TRBD1 (6 bases). The CDR3 length is 14 residues. Germline-derived CDR1 and CDR2 are LGHNT and FRNRAP. The V end was cut by 4 bases, the J end by 8 bases, with 18 bases between.

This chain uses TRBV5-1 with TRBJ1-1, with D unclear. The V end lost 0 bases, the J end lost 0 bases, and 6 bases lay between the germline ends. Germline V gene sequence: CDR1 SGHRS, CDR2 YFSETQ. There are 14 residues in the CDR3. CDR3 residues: CASSLDYMNTEAFF. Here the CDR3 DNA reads TGCGCCAGCAGCTTGGACTATATGAACACTGAAGCTTTCTTT.

CDR3 sequence: CASRPLAGGDNEQFF. The CDR3 nucleotides read TGTGCCAGCAGACCTCTAGCGGGAGGGGACAATGAGCAGTTCTTC. V and J are TRBV9 and TRBJ2-1, with TRBD2 identical over 12 bases. V lost 5 bases to trimming and J lost 5 bases; unmatched junction nucleotides: 5. CDR3 size: 15 residues. Germline V lookup: CDR1 SGDLS, CDR2 YYNGEE. Complete variable domain (other parts from reference TRBV9 and TRBJ2-1): DSGVTQTPKHLITATGQRVTLRCSPRSGDLSVYWYQQSLDQGLQFLIQYYNGEERAKGNILERFSAQQFPDLHSELNLSSLELGDSALYFCASRPLAGGDNEQFFGPGTRLTVL.

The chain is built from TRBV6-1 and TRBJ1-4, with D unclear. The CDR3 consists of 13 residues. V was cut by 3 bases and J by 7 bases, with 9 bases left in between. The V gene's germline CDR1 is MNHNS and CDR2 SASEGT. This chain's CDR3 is CASSDLWAEKLFF. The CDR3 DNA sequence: TGTGCCAGCAGTGACCTATGGGCTGAAAAACTGTTTTTT.

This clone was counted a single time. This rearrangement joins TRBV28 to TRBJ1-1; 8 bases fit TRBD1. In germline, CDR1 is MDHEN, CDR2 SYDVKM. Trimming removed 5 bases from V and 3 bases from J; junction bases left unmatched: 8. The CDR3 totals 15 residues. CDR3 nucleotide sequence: TGTGCCAGCAGTGTACTCGGGACAGGCCACACTGAAGCTTTCTTT. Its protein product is CASSVLGTGHTEAFF. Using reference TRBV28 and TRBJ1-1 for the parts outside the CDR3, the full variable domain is DVKVTQSSRYLVKRTGEKVFLECVQDMDHENMFWYRQDPGLGLRLIYFSYDVKMKEKGDIPEGYSVSREKKERFSLILESASTNQTSMYLCASSVLGTGHTEAFFGQGTRLTVV.

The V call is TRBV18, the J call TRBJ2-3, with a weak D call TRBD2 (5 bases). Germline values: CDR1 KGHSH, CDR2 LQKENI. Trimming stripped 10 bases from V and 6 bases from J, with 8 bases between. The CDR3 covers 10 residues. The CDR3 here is CATRGDTQYF. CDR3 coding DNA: TGTGCCACCCGCGGGGATACGCAGTATTTT.

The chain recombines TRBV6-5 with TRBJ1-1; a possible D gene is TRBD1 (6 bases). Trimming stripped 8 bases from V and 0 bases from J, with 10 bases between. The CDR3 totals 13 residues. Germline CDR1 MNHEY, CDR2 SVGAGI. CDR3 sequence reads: CASLQGMNTEAFF. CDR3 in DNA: TGTGCCAGCCTACAGGGTATGAACACTGAAGCTTTCTTT.

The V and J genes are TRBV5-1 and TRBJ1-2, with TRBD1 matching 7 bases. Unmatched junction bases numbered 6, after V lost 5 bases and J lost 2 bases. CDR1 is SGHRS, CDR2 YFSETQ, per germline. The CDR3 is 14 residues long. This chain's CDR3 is CASRAGTENYGYTF. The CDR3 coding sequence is TGCGCCAGCAGGGCCGGGACAGAGAACTATGGCTACACCTTC.

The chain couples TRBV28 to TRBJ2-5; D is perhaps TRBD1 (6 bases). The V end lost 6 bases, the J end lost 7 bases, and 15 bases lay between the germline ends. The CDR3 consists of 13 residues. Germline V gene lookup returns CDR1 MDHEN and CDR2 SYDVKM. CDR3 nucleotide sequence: TGTGCCAGCAGGGCAGGGGTGGTGGCGACCCAGTACTTC. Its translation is CASRAGVVATQYF.

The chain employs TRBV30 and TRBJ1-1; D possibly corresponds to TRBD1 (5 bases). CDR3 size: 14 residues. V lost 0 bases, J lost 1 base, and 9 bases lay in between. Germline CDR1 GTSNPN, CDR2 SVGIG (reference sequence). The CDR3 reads CAWSVYRPNTEAFF. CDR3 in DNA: TGTGCCTGGAGTGTGTACAGGCCGAACACTGAAGCTTTCTTT.